This T cell receptor (beta chain) was identified in a study of blood T cell repertoires in COVID-19. As for the study in general: From the United States, Italy and Spain came samples of acute and convalescent COVID-19. T cells, B-cell-depleted T cells, or PBMCs provided the cDNA or gDNA that served as material.

The CDR3 sequence is 13 residues long. The germline gives CDR1 SEHNR, CDR2 FQNEAQ (reference sequence). V was clipped by 3 bases and J by 8 bases, with 10 bases between them. Original data processing: Nucleated cell number was recorded as an estimate derived from reference gene primer amplification. This table comes from immunoSEQ multiplex PCR, and its TCRdb copy is limited to in-frame clones, with some not included. V, J and clone size reflect that table, while D and trimming were determined from the DNA. The table has approximately 150,000 clones, over 85% seen once. The V gene is TRBV7-9, the J gene TRBJ2-2; the D is unclear. The TCR sequence derives from a man aged 55 to 70 with active or convalescent COVID-19. The sample was peripheral blood. This chain's CDR3 is CASSFGGRGELFF. DNA of the CDR3: TGTGCCAGCAGCTTCGGTGGTAGAGGGGAGCTGTTTTTT. The whole variable domain, filled in from reference TRBV7-9 and TRBJ2-2, reads DTGVSQNPRHKITKRGQNVTFRCDPISEHNRLYWYRQTLGQGPEFLTYFQNEAQLEKSRLLSDRFSAERPKGSFSTLEIQRTEQGDSAMYLCASSFGGRGELFFGEGSRLTVL.